This TCR beta chain stems from a study of response to subunit inactivated influenza vaccine. CDR1 SGHRS and CDR2 YFSETQ come from the germline V gene. The CDR3 consists of 15 residues. The J segment lost 7 bases and the V segment lost 3 bases, leaving 7 bases of the junction unmatched. TCRdb processed the RT-PCR reads anew with MiXCR; each CDR3 protein has one entry. The sample includes hundreds of thousands of distinct CDR3 sequences, about 15% of them seen just once. The chain employs TRBV5-1 and TRBJ1-6, with 7 bases fitting TRBD1. The specimen comprised PBMCs from blood, sampled 14 to 15 days before vaccination. The receptor comes from a man aged 45-65 years who received an inactivated influenza vaccine. CDR3 sequence reads: CASSSAPGQNSPLHF. For the CDR3, the DNA is TGCGCCAGCAGCTCCGCTCCGGGACAGAATTCACCCCTCCACTTT.